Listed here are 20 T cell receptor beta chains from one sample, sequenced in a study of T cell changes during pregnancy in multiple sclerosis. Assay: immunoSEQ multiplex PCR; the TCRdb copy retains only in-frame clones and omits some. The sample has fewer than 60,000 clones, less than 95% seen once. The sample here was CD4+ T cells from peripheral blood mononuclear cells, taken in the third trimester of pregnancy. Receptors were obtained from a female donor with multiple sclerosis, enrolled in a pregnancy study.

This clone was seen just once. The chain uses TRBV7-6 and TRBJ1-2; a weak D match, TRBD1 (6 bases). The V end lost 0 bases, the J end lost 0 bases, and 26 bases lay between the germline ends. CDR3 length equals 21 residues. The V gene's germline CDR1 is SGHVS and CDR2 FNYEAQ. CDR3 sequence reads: CASSLATNHGGHETPNYGYTF. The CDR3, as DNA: TGTGCCAGCAGCTTAGCGACTAATCACGGGGGGCACGAAACCCCTAACTATGGCTACACCTTC.

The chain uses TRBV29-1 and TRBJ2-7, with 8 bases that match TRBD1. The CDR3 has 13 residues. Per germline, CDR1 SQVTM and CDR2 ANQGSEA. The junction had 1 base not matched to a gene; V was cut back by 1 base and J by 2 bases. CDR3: CSVEVQGAYEQYF. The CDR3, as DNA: TGCAGCGTTGAAGTACAGGGGGCCTACGAGCAGTACTTC.

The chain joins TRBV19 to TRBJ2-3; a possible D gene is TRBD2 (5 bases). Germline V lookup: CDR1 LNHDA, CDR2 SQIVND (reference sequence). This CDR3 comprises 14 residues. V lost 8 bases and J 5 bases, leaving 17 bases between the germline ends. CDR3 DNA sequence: TGTGCCAGTCAGGACTGGAGATGGCAAGATACGCAGTATTTT. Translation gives CASQDWRWQDTQYF.

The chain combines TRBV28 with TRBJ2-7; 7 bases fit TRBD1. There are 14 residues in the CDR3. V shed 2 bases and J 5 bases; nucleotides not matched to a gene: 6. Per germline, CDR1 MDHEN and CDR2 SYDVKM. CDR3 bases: TGTGCCAGCAGTTTACAGAACAGGGGCCACGAGCAGTACTTC. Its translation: CASSLQNRGHEQYF.

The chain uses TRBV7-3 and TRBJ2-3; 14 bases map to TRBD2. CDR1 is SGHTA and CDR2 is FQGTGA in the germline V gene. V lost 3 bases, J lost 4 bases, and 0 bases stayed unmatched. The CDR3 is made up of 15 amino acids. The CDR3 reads CASSLGLAGADTQYF. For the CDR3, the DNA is TGTGCCAGCAGCTTGGGACTAGCGGGGGCAGATACGCAGTATTTT.

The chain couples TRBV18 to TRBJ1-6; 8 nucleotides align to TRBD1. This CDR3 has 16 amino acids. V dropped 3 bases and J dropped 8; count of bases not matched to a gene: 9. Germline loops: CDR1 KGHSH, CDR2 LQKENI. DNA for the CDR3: TGTGCCAGCTCACCTCTTCCCGGGACAGGAGATTCACCCCTCCACTTT. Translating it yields CASSPLPGTGDSPLHF.

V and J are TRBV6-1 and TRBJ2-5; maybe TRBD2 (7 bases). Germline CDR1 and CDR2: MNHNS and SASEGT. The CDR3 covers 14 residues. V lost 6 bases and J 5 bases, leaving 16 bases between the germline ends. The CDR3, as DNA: TGTGCCAGCAGAACTGGGGGGGGCGCGGAGACCCAGTACTTC. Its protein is CASRTGGGAETQYF.

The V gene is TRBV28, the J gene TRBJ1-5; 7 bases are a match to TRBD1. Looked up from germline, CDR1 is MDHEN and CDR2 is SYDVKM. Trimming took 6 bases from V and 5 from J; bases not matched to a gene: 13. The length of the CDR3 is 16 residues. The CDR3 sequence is CASSNWVQGTYQPQHF. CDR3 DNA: TGTGCCAGCAGCAACTGGGTACAGGGGACCTATCAGCCCCAGCATTTT.

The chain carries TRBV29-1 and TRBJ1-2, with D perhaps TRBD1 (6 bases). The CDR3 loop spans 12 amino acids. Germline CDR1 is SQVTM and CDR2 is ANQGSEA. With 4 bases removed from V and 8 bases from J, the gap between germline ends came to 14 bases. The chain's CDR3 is CSVVGGDMGYTF. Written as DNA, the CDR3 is TGCAGCGTTGTAGGGGGGGACATGGGCTACACCTTC. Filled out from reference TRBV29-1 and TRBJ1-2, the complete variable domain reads SAVISQKPSRDICQRGTSLTIQCQVDSQVTMMFWYRQQPGQSLTLIATANQGSEATYESGFVIDKFPISRPNLTFSTLTVSNMSPEDSSIYLCSVVGGDMGYTFGSGTRLTVV.

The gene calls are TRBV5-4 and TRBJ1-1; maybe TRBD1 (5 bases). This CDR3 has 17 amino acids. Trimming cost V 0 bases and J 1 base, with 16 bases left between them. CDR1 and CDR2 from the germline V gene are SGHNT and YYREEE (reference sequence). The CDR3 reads CASSLDGGVVKNTEAFF. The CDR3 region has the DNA TGTGCCAGCAGCTTGGATGGGGGGGTGGTGAAGAACACTGAAGCTTTCTTT. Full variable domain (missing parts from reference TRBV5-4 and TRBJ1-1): ETGVTQSPTHLIKTRGQQVTLRCSSQSGHNTVSWYQQALGQGPQFIFQYYREEENGRGNFPPRFSGLQFPNYSSELNVNALELDDSALYLCASSLDGGVVKNTEAFFGQGTRLTVV.

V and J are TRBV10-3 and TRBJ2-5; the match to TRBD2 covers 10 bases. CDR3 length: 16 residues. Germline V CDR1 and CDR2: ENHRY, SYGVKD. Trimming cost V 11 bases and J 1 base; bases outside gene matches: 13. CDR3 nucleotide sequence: TGTGCCTCCAAGGGGGGAACTAGCGGGGCCCAAGAGACCCAGTACTTC. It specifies CASKGGTSGAQETQYF.

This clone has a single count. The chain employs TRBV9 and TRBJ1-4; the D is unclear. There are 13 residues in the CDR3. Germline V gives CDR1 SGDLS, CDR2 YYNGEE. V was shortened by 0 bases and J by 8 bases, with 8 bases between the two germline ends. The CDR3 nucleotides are TGTGCCAGCAGCGTAGGATCGGAGGAAAAACTGTTTTTT. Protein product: CASSVGSEEKLFF.

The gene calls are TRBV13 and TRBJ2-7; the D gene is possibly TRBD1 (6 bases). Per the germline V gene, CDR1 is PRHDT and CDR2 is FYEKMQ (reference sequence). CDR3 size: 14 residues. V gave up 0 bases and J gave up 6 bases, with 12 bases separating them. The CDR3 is CASSLGLGGVEQYF. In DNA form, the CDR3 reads TGTGCCAGCAGCTTAGGCCTAGGGGGAGTCGAGCAGTACTTC.

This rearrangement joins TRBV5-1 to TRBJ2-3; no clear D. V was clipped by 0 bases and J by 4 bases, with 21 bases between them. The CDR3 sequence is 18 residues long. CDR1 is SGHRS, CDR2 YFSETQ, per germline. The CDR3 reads CASSLDAVSSKGPDTQYF. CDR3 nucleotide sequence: TGCGCCAGCAGCTTGGACGCGGTAAGCTCCAAAGGCCCAGATACGCAGTATTTT.

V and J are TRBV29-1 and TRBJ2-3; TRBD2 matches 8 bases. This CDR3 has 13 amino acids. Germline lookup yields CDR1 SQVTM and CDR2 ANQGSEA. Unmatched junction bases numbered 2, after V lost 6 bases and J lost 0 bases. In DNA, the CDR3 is TGCAGCGTCACTAGCGGTAGCACAGATACGCAGTATTTT. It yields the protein CSVTSGSTDTQYF.

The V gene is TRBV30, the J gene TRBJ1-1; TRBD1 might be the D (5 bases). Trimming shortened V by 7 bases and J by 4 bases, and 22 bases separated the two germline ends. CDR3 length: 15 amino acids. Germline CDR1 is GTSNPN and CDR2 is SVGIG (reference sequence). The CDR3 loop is CASPGRGLGGTEAFF. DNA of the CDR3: TGTGCCTCACCAGGGCGAGGGTTGGGGGGCACTGAAGCTTTCTTT.

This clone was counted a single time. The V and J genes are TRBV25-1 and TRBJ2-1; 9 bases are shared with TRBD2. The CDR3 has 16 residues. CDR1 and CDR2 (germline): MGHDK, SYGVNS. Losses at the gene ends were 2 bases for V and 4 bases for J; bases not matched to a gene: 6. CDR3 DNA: TGTGCCAGCAGTGAACTGACTAGCGGAAATTACAATGAGCAGTTCTTC. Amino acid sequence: CASSELTSGNYNEQFF.

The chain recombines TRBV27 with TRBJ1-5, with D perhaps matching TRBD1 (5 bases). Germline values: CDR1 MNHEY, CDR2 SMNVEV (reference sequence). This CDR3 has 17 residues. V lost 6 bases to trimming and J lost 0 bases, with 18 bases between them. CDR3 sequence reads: CASRVAGRGYSNQPQHF. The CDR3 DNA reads TGTGCCAGCAGGGTGGCGGGGCGGGGTTATAGCAATCAGCCCCAGCATTTT.

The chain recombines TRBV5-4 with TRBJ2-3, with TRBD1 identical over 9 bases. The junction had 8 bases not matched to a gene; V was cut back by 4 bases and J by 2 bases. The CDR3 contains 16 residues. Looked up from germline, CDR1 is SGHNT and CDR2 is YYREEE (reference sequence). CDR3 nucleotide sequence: TGTGCCAGCAGCAAGACAGGGGGGAGGGACACAGATACGCAGTATTTT. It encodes CASSKTGGRDTDTQYF.

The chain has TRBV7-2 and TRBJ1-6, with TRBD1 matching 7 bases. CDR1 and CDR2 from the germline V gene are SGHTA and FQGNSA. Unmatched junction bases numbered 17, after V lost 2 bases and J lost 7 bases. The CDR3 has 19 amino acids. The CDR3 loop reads CASSLFEHRTRDRNSPLHF. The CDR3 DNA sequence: TGTGCCAGCAGCTTATTCGAACATCGCACCCGGGACAGAAATTCACCCCTCCACTTT.